The rows below give T cell receptor beta chains drawn from one sample of a study of cytomegalovirus exposure and HLA in healthy donors. Data came from immunoSEQ multiplex PCR; TCRdb stores just in-frame clones and leaves some out. This table has roughly 160,000 clones, roughly 80% appearing once. What was sequenced was PBMCs. The receptors were gathered from a male donor in good health and CMV-seronegative. Each CDR3 is given with its conserved first and last residue. The D gene is left open where the match is weak. Clone size appears in some rows only: once, few, many, or a class for an expanded clone.

clone size: NA
J gene: TRBJ2-1
V gene: TRBV7-9
D gene: NA
CDR3 protein: CASSKMRGVDYNEQFF
CDR3 DNA: TGTGCCAGCAGCAAGATGCGGGGAGTAGACTACAATGAGCAGTTCTTC

clone size: NA
J gene: TRBJ2-5
V gene: TRBV9
D gene: TRBD1
CDR3 protein: CASSPGGGAETQYF
CDR3 DNA: TGTGCCAGCAGCCCAGGGGGCGGGGCGGAGACCCAGTACTTC

clone size: few
J gene: TRBJ1-2
V gene: TRBV7-9
D gene: NA
CDR3 protein: CASSLHVASYGYTF
CDR3 DNA: TGTGCCAGCAGCCTTCACGTGGCATCCTATGGCTACACCTTC

clone size: NA
J gene: TRBJ2-7
V gene: TRBV27
D gene: NA
CDR3 protein: CASSHKVGPISYEQYF
CDR3 DNA: TGTGCCAGCAGCCATAAGGTGGGCCCTATCTCCTACGAGCAGTACTTC

clone size: NA
J gene: TRBJ1-2
V gene: TRBV6-5
D gene: NA
CDR3 protein: CASSYSSDRSYGYTF
CDR3 DNA: TGTGCCAGCAGTTACTCGAGTGACAGGAGCTATGGCTACACCTTC

clone size: NA
J gene: TRBJ2-7
V gene: TRBV6-5
D gene: NA
CDR3 protein: CASSYSMAGTYEQYF
CDR3 DNA: TGTGCCAGCAGTTACTCGATGGCAGGGACCTACGAGCAGTACTTC

clone size: NA
J gene: TRBJ1-2
V gene: TRBV18
D gene: TRBD1
CDR3 protein: CASSPRDREIYTF
CDR3 DNA: TGTGCCAGCTCACCAAGGGACAGGGAAATATACACCTTC

clone size: once
J gene: TRBJ2-7
V gene: TRBV6-1
D gene: TRBD1
CDR3 protein: CASSEGQGASVFYEQYF
CDR3 DNA: TGTGCCAGCAGTGAAGGACAGGGGGCTTCTGTATTCTACGAGCAGTACTTC

clone size: few
J gene: TRBJ1-2
V gene: TRBV6-1
D gene: NA
CDR3 protein: CASRKGTRPYGYTF
CDR3 DNA: TGTGCCAGCAGGAAGGGGACAAGACCCTATGGCTACACCTTC

clone size: NA
J gene: TRBJ2-7
V gene: TRBV5-6
D gene: NA
CDR3 protein: CASSLTLGRGSYEQYF
CDR3 DNA: TGTGCCAGCAGCTTAACCCTCGGCAGGGGATCCTACGAGCAGTACTTC

clone size: NA
J gene: TRBJ2-7
V gene: TRBV29-1
D gene: NA
CDR3 protein: CSARGASSYEQYF
CDR3 DNA: TGCAGCGCCAGGGGGGCAAGCTCCTACGAGCAGTACTTC

clone size: NA
J gene: TRBJ1-1
V gene: TRBV6-5
D gene: NA
CDR3 protein: CASSYSIVEGTEAFF
CDR3 DNA: TGTGCCAGCAGTTACTCGATAGTGGAGGGGACTGAAGCTTTCTTT

clone size: NA
J gene: TRBJ2-3
V gene: TRBV7-8
D gene: TRBD2
CDR3 protein: CVSSFYLGLAGRTDTQYF
CDR3 DNA: TGTGTCAGCAGCTTTTACCTCGGACTAGCGGGGCGCACAGATACGCAGTATTTT

clone size: few
J gene: TRBJ2-2
V gene: TRBV7-9
D gene: NA
CDR3 protein: CASSRPTGDTGELFF
CDR3 DNA: TGTGCCAGCAGCCGACCTACCGGGGACACCGGGGAGCTGTTTTTT

clone size: NA
J gene: TRBJ2-1
V gene: TRBV7-9
D gene: NA
CDR3 protein: CASSLGALVLRYEQFF
CDR3 DNA: TGTGCCAGCAGCTTGGGAGCGCTAGTTTTGAGGTATGAGCAGTTCTTC

clone size: once
J gene: TRBJ2-3
V gene: TRBV18
D gene: NA
CDR3 protein: CASSPPGGQDTQYF
CDR3 DNA: TGTGCCAGCTCACCGCCCGGGGGGCAGGATACGCAGTATTTT

clone size: once
J gene: TRBJ1-3
V gene: TRBV19
D gene: NA
CDR3 protein: CASRLKETGNTIYF
CDR3 DNA: TGTGCCAGTAGGCTCAAGGAGACTGGAAACACCATATATTTT

clone size: NA
J gene: TRBJ1-2
V gene: TRBV7-9
D gene: TRBD1
CDR3 protein: CASSVLGDRPLGYTF
CDR3 DNA: TGTGCCAGCAGCGTTTTAGGGGACAGACCTCTGGGCTACACCTTC

clone size: once
J gene: TRBJ2-7
V gene: TRBV11-2
D gene: NA
CDR3 protein: CASSPGVPWEQYF
CDR3 DNA: TGTGCCAGCAGCCCAGGGGTCCCGTGGGAGCAGTACTTC

clone size: NA
J gene: TRBJ1-4
V gene: TRBV5-1
D gene: NA
CDR3 protein: CASSLLGRDHEKLFF
CDR3 DNA: TGCGCCAGCAGCTTGTTGGGCAGGGATCATGAAAAACTGTTTTTT

clone size: NA
J gene: TRBJ2-3
V gene: TRBV6-5
D gene: NA
CDR3 protein: CASSYSGASTDTQYF
CDR3 DNA: TGTGCCAGCAGTTACTCGGGGGCTAGCACAGATACGCAGTATTTT

clone size: once
J gene: TRBJ1-6
V gene: TRBV5-5
D gene: TRBD1
CDR3 protein: CASSFAGTERYNSPLHF
CDR3 DNA: TGTGCCAGCAGCTTCGCCGGGACAGAAAGGTATAATTCACCCCTCCACTTT

clone size: NA
J gene: TRBJ1-6
V gene: TRBV14
D gene: TRBD1
CDR3 protein: CASSQVRDRRNSPLHF
CDR3 DNA: TGTGCCAGCAGCCAAGTTCGGGACAGGAGGAATTCACCCCTCCACTTT

clone size: few
J gene: TRBJ2-3
V gene: TRBV5-1
D gene: NA
CDR3 protein: CASSPGLNTDTQYF
CDR3 DNA: TGCGCCAGCAGCCCCGGACTCAACACAGATACGCAGTATTTT

clone size: NA
J gene: TRBJ1-1
V gene: TRBV5-1
D gene: NA
CDR3 protein: CASRATGMAEAFF
CDR3 DNA: TGCGCCAGCAGGGCAACAGGGATGGCTGAAGCTTTCTTT

clone size: few
J gene: TRBJ1-6
V gene: TRBV7-8
D gene: NA
CDR3 protein: CASSLDIYNSPLHF
CDR3 DNA: TGTGCCAGCAGCTTGGACATTTATAATTCACCCCTCCACTTT

clone size: NA
J gene: TRBJ2-1
V gene: TRBV7-2
D gene: TRBD2
CDR3 protein: CASRRGTSGGAHNEQFF
CDR3 DNA: TGTGCCAGCAGACGGGGGACTAGCGGGGGGGCCCACAATGAGCAGTTCTTC

clone size: NA
J gene: TRBJ2-2
V gene: TRBV5-4
D gene: TRBD1
CDR3 protein: CASSWTGTGELFF
CDR3 DNA: TGTGCCAGCAGCTGGACAGGGACCGGGGAGCTGTTTTTT

clone size: once
J gene: TRBJ2-3
V gene: TRBV28
D gene: TRBD1
CDR3 protein: CASSPIVRQGPSMDTQYF
CDR3 DNA: TGTGCCAGCAGTCCGATCGTCCGACAGGGCCCGTCAATGGATACGCAGTATTTT

clone size: NA
J gene: TRBJ2-3
V gene: TRBV4-3
D gene: TRBD2
CDR3 protein: CASSQESPAGASDTQYF
CDR3 DNA: TGCGCCAGCAGCCAAGAATCACCAGCGGGGGCTTCAGATACGCAGTATTTT

clone size: NA
J gene: TRBJ1-1
V gene: TRBV11-2
D gene: NA
CDR3 protein: CASSFEQRLNTEAFF
CDR3 DNA: TGTGCCAGCAGCTTCGAACAGAGATTGAACACTGAAGCTTTCTTT

clone size: NA
J gene: TRBJ2-1
V gene: TRBV11-2
D gene: NA
CDR3 protein: CASSLAPGYNEQFF
CDR3 DNA: TGTGCCAGCAGCTTAGCCCCAGGTTACAATGAGCAGTTCTTC

clone size: NA
J gene: TRBJ1-3
V gene: TRBV9
D gene: NA
CDR3 protein: CASSVVPTANSGNTIYF
CDR3 DNA: TGTGCCAGCAGCGTAGTACCGACAGCAAACTCTGGAAACACCATATATTTT

clone size: NA
J gene: TRBJ1-1
V gene: TRBV5-4
D gene: NA
CDR3 protein: CASSLLVPGQNTEAFF
CDR3 DNA: TGTGCCAGCAGCCTGCTGGTACCGGGACAGAACACTGAAGCTTTCTTT

clone size: NA
J gene: TRBJ2-2
V gene: TRBV10-1
D gene: NA
CDR3 protein: CASSRGRTGELFF
CDR3 DNA: TGCGCCAGCAGCCGAGGTAGAACCGGGGAGCTGTTTTTT

clone size: NA
J gene: TRBJ2-1
V gene: TRBV5-1
D gene: TRBD1
CDR3 protein: CASSFGTGNNEQFF
CDR3 DNA: TGCGCCAGCAGCTTCGGGACAGGCAACAATGAGCAGTTCTTC

clone size: once
J gene: TRBJ2-7
V gene: TRBV6-6
D gene: NA
CDR3 protein: CASRMNRDEQYF
CDR3 DNA: TGTGCCAGCAGGATGAACAGGGACGAGCAGTACTTC

clone size: NA
J gene: TRBJ2-2
V gene: TRBV18
D gene: NA
CDR3 protein: CASCVQGNTGELFF
CDR3 DNA: TGTGCCAGCTGTGTGCAGGGGAACACCGGGGAGCTGTTTTTT

clone size: few
J gene: TRBJ1-1
V gene: TRBV6-5
D gene: TRBD1
CDR3 protein: CASSYSQGVRTEAFF
CDR3 DNA: TGTGCCAGCAGTTACTCCCAGGGGGTACGGACTGAAGCTTTCTTT

clone size: NA
J gene: TRBJ1-6
V gene: TRBV4-3
D gene: NA
CDR3 protein: CASSQDRLYNSPLHF
CDR3 DNA: TGCGCCAGCAGCCAAGATCGACTCTATAATTCACCCCTCCACTTT

clone size: NA
J gene: TRBJ1-2
V gene: TRBV7-2
D gene: NA
CDR3 protein: CASSLSGDGYTF
CDR3 DNA: TGTGCCAGCAGCTTGTCGGGTGATGGCTACACCTTC

clone size: NA
J gene: TRBJ1-1
V gene: TRBV4-3
D gene: NA
CDR3 protein: CASSQGTSRAFF
CDR3 DNA: TGCGCCAGCAGCCAGGGGACAAGTAGAGCTTTCTTT

clone size: NA
J gene: TRBJ1-2
V gene: TRBV27
D gene: NA
CDR3 protein: CASSLQGLDGYTF
CDR3 DNA: TGTGCCAGCAGTTTACAGGGACTTGATGGCTACACCTTC

clone size: NA
J gene: TRBJ2-1
V gene: TRBV6-6
D gene: NA
CDR3 protein: CASSYTPPSSYNEQFF
CDR3 DNA: TGTGCCAGCAGTTACACACCACCTAGCTCCTACAATGAGCAGTTCTTC

clone size: few
J gene: TRBJ1-1
V gene: TRBV7-9
D gene: NA
CDR3 protein: CASSSSGGSEAFF
CDR3 DNA: TGTGCCAGCAGCTCATCGGGGGGCTCCGAAGCTTTCTTT

clone size: NA
J gene: TRBJ1-1
V gene: TRBV6-5
D gene: NA
CDR3 protein: CASSPRVQINTEAFF
CDR3 DNA: TGTGCCAGCAGCCCCAGGGTCCAAATAAACACTGAAGCTTTCTTT

clone size: NA
J gene: TRBJ2-7
V gene: TRBV27
D gene: NA
CDR3 protein: CASLDTGYNEQYF
CDR3 DNA: TGTGCCAGCTTAGACACGGGGTATAACGAGCAGTACTTC

clone size: NA
J gene: TRBJ1-2
V gene: TRBV5-6
D gene: NA
CDR3 protein: CASSLGAGARGYTF
CDR3 DNA: TGTGCCAGCAGCTTGGGGGCGGGGGCGAGGGGCTACACCTTC

clone size: NA
J gene: TRBJ1-2
V gene: TRBV2
D gene: TRBD1
CDR3 protein: CASSPGQDYGYTF
CDR3 DNA: TGTGCCAGCAGTCCGGGACAGGACTATGGCTACACCTTC

clone size: NA
J gene: TRBJ2-7
V gene: TRBV20-1
D gene: NA
CDR3 protein: CSAARGYEQYF
CDR3 DNA: TGCAGTGCCGCCCGGGGTTACGAGCAGTACTTC

clone size: NA
J gene: TRBJ2-2
V gene: TRBV11-2
D gene: TRBD2
CDR3 protein: CASSGGALPWELFF
CDR3 DNA: TGTGCCAGCTCCGGGGGGGCCCTCCCGTGGGAGCTGTTTTTT

clone size: NA
J gene: TRBJ1-1
V gene: TRBV5-1
D gene: NA
CDR3 protein: CASSPGNTEAFF
CDR3 DNA: TGCGCCAGCAGCCCCGGGAACACTGAAGCTTTCTTT

clone size: NA
J gene: TRBJ2-2
V gene: TRBV5-4
D gene: NA
CDR3 protein: CASSLVAATGELFF
CDR3 DNA: TGTGCCAGCAGCTTGGTAGCGGCCACCGGGGAGCTGTTTTTT

clone size: NA
J gene: TRBJ2-5
V gene: TRBV7-7
D gene: TRBD1
CDR3 protein: CASSQDREETQYF
CDR3 DNA: TGTGCCAGCAGCCAGGACAGGGAAGAGACCCAGTACTTC

clone size: NA
J gene: TRBJ2-2
V gene: TRBV10-1
D gene: TRBD1
CDR3 protein: CASRETGPGELFF
CDR3 DNA: TGCGCCAGCAGGGAGACAGGGCCCGGGGAGCTGTTTTTT

clone size: NA
J gene: TRBJ2-7
V gene: TRBV5-1
D gene: NA
CDR3 protein: CASSLAGGAYEQYF
CDR3 DNA: TGCGCCAGCAGCTTGGCCGGAGGAGCCTACGAGCAGTACTTC